Included here is one T cell receptor beta chain sequence, with context. This sample was taken from a study of blood T cell repertoires in COVID-19. Study-wide context: COVID-19 samples collected from the United States, Italy and Spain covered acute and convalescent phases. Nucleic acid was either cDNA or gDNA, and it came from T cells, B-cell-depleted T cells, or PBMCs.

CDR1 and CDR2 from the germline V gene are SGDLS and YYNGEE. The CDR3 loop spans 16 amino acids. V lost 4 bases and J lost 0; bases outside the gene matches: 4. As processed by the authors: From reference gene primer amplification, estimates of nucleated cell counts were derived. Generated by immunoSEQ multiplex PCR, the TCRdb table keeps only in-frame clones and is missing some. That table gives V, J and clone size, and the DNA gave D and trimming. The sample carries 150,000 to 200,000 clones, 75% to 90% recorded once. The clonotype was recovered from a man aged 60-69 years with acute or convalescent COVID-19. What was sequenced was peripheral blood. The V gene is TRBV9, the J gene TRBJ2-1; 10 nucleotides line up with TRBD2. For the CDR3, the DNA is TGTGCCAGCAGCATGATAGCGGGGGGCTCCTACAATGAGCAGTTCTTC. It specifies CASSMIAGGSYNEQFF.